The 5 T cell receptor beta chains listed next were all sequenced from one sample in a study of spatial heterogeneity in lung cancer. The time point was: sample taken at primary tumor resection. TCRdb passed the 5' RACE reads through MiXCR, listing each CDR3 protein once. The repertoire has about 40,000 distinct CDR3 sequences, more than 4.5% of them found once; the top ten carry about 25%. The sequenced sample was PBMCs, obtained at surgery. Every receptor here comes from a female donor with early-stage non-small cell lung cancer.

The rearrangement uses TRBV5-4 and TRBJ2-5, with unresolved D. Trimming shortened V by 0 bases and J by 2 bases, and 11 bases separated the two germline ends. Germline V CDR1 and CDR2: SGHNT, YYREEE (reference sequence). The CDR3 has 15 residues. The CDR3 DNA reads as TGTGCCAGCAGCTTGGCCAGACCCAAACAAGAGACCCAGTACTTC. Translating it yields CASSLARPKQETQYF.

In this sample, this clonotype turned up many times. J is TRBJ1-6 and V is TRBV27; D uncertain. The germline gives CDR1 MNHEY, CDR2 SMNVEV (reference sequence). The CDR3 contains 15 residues. Between the trimmed V and J ends, which lost 6 bases and 9 bases, there was a span of 18 bases. CDR3 residues: CASSPHAEGGSPLHF. In DNA form, the CDR3 reads TGTGCCAGCAGCCCACATGCCGAAGGTGGTTCACCCCTCCACTTT.

This clonotype was counted at least ten times. The CDR3 sequence is CSANGGRGTEAFF. The CDR3 DNA reads as TGCAGTGCTAATGGGGGCAGGGGTACTGAAGCTTTCTTT. The chain recombines TRBV20-1 with TRBJ1-1, with D tentatively TRBD1 (6 bases). This CDR3 is 13 amino acids long. Germline V CDR1 and CDR2: DFQATT, SNEGSKA (reference sequence). The V and J ends lost 4 bases and 5 bases respectively, with 14 bases between them.

This clonotype showed up many times. The rearrangement links TRBV14 to TRBJ1-1; weak D call: TRBD1 (5 bases). The V end was cut by 7 bases, the J end by 11 bases, with 20 bases between. CDR3 length: 13 residues. Germline V gives CDR1 SGHDN, CDR2 FVKESK. The CDR3 reads CASTPFGQGDAFF. CDR3 nucleotides: TGTGCCAGCACCCCTTTCGGGCAGGGAGACGCTTTCTTT.

This clonotype appeared a few times. The chain is built from TRBV19 and TRBJ1-4; 11 positions match TRBD1. The CDR3 is made up of 15 amino acids. V lost 4 bases, J lost 5 bases, and 3 bases stayed unmatched. Germline V lookup: CDR1 LNHDA, CDR2 SQIVND (reference sequence). The CDR3 nucleotides read TGTGCCAGTAGTACCGGGACAGGGGGAAATGAAAAACTGTTTTTT. It specifies CASSTGTGGNEKLFF.